The present TCR beta chain was sequenced within a study of patients and donors after allogeneic stem cell transplantation. Looked up from germline, CDR1 is MNHNY and CDR2 is SVGAGI (reference sequence). The CDR3 is 12 amino acids. Deletions cut 6 bases from V and 9 bases from J, with 14 bases between. Each CDR3 protein is one row after TCRdb ran MiXCR on the RT-PCR reads. The sample has 800,000 to 1,000,000 distinct CDR3 sequences, more than 15% seen once. The chain recombines TRBV6-6 with TRBJ2-5; a weak D match, TRBD1 (5 bases). The source material was blood, either unsorted or a sorted T cell fraction (not recorded which). The TCR sequence derives from a human donor who was either an allogeneic HSCT recipient or a stem cell or donor lymphocyte infusion donor (not recorded which). It is not recorded whose cells these are; they may come from a transplant donor. The CDR3 bases are TGTGCCAGCAGCGCTACGCAAGGGGCCCAGTACTTC. Amino acid sequence: CASSATQGAQYF.